Included here is one TCR beta chain sequence, with context. In the PCR, 60 Vbeta and 13 Jbeta primers were used. Sequenced by immunoSEQ multiplex PCR; TCRdb stores in-frame clones only, minus some. In the table there are some 150,000 clones, about 80% of which are singletons. This CDR3 has 13 amino acids. Germline CDR1 and CDR2: GTSNPN and SVGIG (reference sequence). Trimming removed 2 bases from V and 11 bases from J, with 18 bases in between. This specimen comes from a study of cytomegalovirus exposure and HLA in healthy donors. This rearrangement joins TRBV30 to TRBJ1-1; a weak D match, TRBD1 (6 bases). The sample taken for sequencing was PBMCs. This TCR came from a woman in her fifties or sixties in good health and CMV-seropositive. CDR3 amino acids: CAWSTKGGGMAFF. The CDR3 region has the DNA TGTGCCTGGAGTACGAAGGGGGGGGGAATGGCTTTCTTT.